This T cell receptor (beta chain) was observed in a study of PD-1 blockade in classical Hodgkin lymphoma. Specified time point: cycle 4 day 1 (C4D1), after less than 7 weeks of nivolumab. Brentuximab vedotin exposure varied, and every patient relapsed after autologous stem cell transplantation. Complete response, partial response or progressive disease was recorded as best response. Findings and caveats of the study: The study found complete responders had baseline diversity similar to newly diagnosed patients. The study found that TCR diversity rose significantly by C4D1 in CD4+ but not CD8+ cells.

With regard to this clone: What it recognizes is unknown.

The method was immunoSEQ multiplex PCR; TCRdb's version includes in-frame clones alone and lacks a portion of them. Of about 27,000 clones in the sample, roughly 72% were seen once. The receptor was derived from a human donor with classical Hodgkin lymphoma. The starting material was peripheral blood mononuclear cells (PBMCs), obtained before the fourth cycle of nivolumab.

This chain's CDR3 is CASILRSAGASNTEAFF. The CDR3, as DNA: TGTGCCAGCATCCTGAGGAGCGCAGGGGCCTCGAACACTGAAGCTTTCTTT. The chain links TRBV2 to TRBJ1-1; tentatively, D is TRBD1 (6 bases). The CDR3 has 17 amino acids. The germline V gene encodes CDR1 SNHLY and CDR2 FYNNEI. The ends were cut back, 7 bases at V and 1 base at J, with 22 bases in the middle.